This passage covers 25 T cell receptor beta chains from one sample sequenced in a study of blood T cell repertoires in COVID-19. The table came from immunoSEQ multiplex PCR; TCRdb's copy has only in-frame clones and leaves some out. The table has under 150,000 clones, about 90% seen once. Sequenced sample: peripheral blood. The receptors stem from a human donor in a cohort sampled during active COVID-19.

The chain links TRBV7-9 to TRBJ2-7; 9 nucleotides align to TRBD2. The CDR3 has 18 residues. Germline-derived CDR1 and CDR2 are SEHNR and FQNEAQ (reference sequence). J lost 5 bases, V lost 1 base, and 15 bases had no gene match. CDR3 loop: CASSLGDSGSWKVHEQYF. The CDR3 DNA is TGTGCCAGCAGCTTAGGGGATAGCGGGAGTTGGAAGGTCCACGAGCAGTACTTC.

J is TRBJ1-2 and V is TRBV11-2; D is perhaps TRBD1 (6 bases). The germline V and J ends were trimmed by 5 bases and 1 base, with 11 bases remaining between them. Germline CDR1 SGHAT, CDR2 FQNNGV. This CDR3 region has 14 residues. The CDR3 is CASSTTGFNYGYTF. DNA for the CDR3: TGTGCCAGCAGCACGACAGGTTTTAACTATGGCTACACCTTC.

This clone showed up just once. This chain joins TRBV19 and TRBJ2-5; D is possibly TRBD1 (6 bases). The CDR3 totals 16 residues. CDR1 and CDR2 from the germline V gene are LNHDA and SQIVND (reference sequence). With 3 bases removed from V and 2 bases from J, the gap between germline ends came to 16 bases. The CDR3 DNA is TGTGCCAGTAGTATGGAGGACAGCCGGGATCAAGAGACCCAGTACTTC. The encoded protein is CASSMEDSRDQETQYF.

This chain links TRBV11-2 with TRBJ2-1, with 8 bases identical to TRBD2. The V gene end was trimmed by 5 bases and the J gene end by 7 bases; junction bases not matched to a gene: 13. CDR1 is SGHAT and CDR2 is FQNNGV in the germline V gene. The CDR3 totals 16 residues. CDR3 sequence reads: CASSKRLAPFGNEQFF. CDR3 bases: TGTGCCAGCAGCAAGAGACTAGCGCCCTTCGGGAATGAGCAGTTCTTC.

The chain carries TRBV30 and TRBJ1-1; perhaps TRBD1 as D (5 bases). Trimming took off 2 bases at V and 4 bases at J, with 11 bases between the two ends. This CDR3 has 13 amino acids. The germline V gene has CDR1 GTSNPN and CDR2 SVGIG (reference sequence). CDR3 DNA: TGTGCCTGGAGTAAGACAGCGGGCACTGAAGCTTTCTTT. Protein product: CAWSKTAGTEAFF.

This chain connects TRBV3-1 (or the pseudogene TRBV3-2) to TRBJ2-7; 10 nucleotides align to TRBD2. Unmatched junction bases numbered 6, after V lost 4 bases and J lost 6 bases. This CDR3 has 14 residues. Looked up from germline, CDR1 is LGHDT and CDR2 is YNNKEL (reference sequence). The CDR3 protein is CASSPAGGPGEQYF. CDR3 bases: TGTGCCAGCAGCCCAGCGGGGGGGCCGGGCGAGCAGTACTTC.

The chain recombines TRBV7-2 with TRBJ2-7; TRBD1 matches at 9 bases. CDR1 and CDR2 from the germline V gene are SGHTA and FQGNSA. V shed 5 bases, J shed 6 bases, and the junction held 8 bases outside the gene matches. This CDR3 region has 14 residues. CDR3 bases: TGTGCCAGCAGCACTATCCGGACAGGGGCCGAGCAGTACTTC. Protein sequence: CASSTIRTGAEQYF.

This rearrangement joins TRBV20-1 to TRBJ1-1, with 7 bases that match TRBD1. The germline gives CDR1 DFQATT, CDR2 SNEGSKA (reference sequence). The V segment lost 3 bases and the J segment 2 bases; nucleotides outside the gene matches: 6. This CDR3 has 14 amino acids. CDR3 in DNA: TGCAGTGCTAGTATAGGGGGCGAAAACACTGAAGCTTTCTTT. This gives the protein CSASIGGENTEAFF.

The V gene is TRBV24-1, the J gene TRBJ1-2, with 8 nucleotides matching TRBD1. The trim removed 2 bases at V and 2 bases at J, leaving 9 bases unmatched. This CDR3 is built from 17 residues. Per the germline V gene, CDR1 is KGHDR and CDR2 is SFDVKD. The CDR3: CATSDSDYRGKNYGYTF. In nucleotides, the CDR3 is TGTGCCACCAGTGATTCAGACTACAGGGGGAAAAACTATGGCTACACCTTC.

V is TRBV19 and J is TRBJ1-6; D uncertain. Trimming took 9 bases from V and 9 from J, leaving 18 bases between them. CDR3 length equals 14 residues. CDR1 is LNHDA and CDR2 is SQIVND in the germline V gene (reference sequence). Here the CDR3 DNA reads TGTGCCAGCCGCCCGGCAGCCCCGGGTTCACCCCTCCACTTT. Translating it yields CASRPAAPGSPLHF.

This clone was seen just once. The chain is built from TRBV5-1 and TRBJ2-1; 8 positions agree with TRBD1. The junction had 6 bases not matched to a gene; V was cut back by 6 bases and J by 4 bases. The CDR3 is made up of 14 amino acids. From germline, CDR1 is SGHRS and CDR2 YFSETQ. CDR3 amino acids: CASKIQGEYNEQFF. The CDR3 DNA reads TGCGCCAGCAAGATACAGGGGGAATACAATGAGCAGTTCTTC.

CDR3 amino acids: CASNGGAATDTQYF. In DNA, the CDR3 is TGTGCCAGCAATGGCGGGGCGGCCACAGATACGCAGTATTTT. The gene calls are TRBV2 and TRBJ2-3; a possible D gene is TRBD2 (6 bases). Germline assignment: CDR1 SNHLY and CDR2 FYNNEI. The V end lost 7 bases, the J end lost 2 bases, and 13 bases lay between the germline ends. CDR3 size: 14 residues.

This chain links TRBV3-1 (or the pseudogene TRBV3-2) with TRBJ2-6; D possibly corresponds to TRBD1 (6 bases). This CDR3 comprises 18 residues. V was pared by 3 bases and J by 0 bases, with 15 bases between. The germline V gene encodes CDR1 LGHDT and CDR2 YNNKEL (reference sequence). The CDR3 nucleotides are TGTGCCAGCAGCCAGGTTGACAGGTTCTTCTCTGGGGCCAACGTCCTGACTTTC. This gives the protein CASSQVDRFFSGANVLTF.

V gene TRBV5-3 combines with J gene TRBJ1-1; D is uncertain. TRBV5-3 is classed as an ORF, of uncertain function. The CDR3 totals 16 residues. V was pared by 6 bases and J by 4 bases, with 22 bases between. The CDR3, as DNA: TGTGCCAGAACCAATGATCATGCGTCGGGTCCCACTGAAGCTTTCTTT. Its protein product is CARTNDHASGPTEAFF.

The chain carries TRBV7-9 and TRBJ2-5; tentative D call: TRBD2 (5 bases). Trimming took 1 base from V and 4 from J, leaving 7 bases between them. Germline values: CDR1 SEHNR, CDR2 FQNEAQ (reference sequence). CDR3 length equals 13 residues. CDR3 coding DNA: TGTGCCAGCAGCTTAGGAGGGTCAGAGACCCAGTACTTC. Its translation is CASSLGGSETQYF.

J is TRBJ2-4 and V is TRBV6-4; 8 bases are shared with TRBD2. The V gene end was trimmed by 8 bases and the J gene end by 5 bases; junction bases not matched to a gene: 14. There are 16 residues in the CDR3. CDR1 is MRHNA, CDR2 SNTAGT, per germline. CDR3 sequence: CASRARREVLENIQYF. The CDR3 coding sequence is TGTGCCAGCCGCGCAAGGCGGGAGGTCCTAGAAAACATTCAGTACTTC.

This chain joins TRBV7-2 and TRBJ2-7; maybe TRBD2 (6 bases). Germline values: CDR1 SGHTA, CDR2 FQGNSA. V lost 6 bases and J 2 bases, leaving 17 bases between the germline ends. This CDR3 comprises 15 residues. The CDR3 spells CASRPGGSLPYEQYF. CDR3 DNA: TGTGCCAGCAGACCAGGAGGGAGCCTTCCCTACGAGCAGTACTTC.

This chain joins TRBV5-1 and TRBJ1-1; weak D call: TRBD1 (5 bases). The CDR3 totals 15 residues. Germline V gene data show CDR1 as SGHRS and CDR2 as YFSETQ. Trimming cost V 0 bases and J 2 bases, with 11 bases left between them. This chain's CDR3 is CASSLAVGLNTEAFF. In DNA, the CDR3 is TGCGCCAGCAGCTTGGCCGTGGGACTAAACACTGAAGCTTTCTTT.

The CDR3 DNA reads TGTGCCAGCAGCGGACAGGGCCCGAGCTCCTATAATTCACCCCTCCACTTT. This codes for CASSGQGPSSYNSPLHF. This chain links TRBV14 with TRBJ1-6; 8 positions agree with TRBD1. The CDR3 sequence is 17 residues long. With V trimmed by 5 bases and J by 0 bases, 6 bases remained unmatched. CDR1 and CDR2 from the germline V gene are SGHDN and FVKESK.

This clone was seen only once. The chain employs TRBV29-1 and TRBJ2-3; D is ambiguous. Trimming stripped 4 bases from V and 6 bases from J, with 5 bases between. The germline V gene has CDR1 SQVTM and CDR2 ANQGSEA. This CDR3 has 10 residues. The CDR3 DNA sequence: TGCAGCGTTGGGGCTGATACGCAGTATTTT. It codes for CSVGADTQYF.

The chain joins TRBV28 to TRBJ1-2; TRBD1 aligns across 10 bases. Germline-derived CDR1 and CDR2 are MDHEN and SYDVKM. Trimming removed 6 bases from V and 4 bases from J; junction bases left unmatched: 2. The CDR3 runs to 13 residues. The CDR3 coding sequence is TGTGCCAGCAGACGGGACAGGGGCTATGGCTACACCTTC. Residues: CASRRDRGYGYTF.

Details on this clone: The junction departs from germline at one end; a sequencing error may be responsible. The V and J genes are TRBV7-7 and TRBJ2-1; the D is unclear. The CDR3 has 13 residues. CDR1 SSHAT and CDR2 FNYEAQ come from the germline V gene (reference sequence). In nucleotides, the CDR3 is TGTGCTAGCAGCTTAACAATCCGAAATGAGCAGTTCTTC. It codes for CASSLTIRNEQFF.

CDR3 sequence reads: CASRAEFSTDTQYF. CDR3 DNA: TGTGCCAGCAGGGCTGAATTTAGCACAGATACGCAGTATTTT. The chain links TRBV2 to TRBJ2-3, with D uncertain. Germline CDR1 is SNHLY and CDR2 is FYNNEI. The CDR3 covers 14 residues. V was trimmed by 6 bases and J by 0 bases, leaving 10 bases between them.

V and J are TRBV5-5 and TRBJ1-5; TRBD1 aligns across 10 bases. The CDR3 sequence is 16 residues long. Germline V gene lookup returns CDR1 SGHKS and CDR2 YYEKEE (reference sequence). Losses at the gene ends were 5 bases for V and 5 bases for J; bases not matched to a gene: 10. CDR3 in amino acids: CASSSWTGGRYQPQHF. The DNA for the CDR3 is TGTGCCAGCAGTTCCTGGACAGGGGGGAGGTATCAGCCCCAGCATTTT.

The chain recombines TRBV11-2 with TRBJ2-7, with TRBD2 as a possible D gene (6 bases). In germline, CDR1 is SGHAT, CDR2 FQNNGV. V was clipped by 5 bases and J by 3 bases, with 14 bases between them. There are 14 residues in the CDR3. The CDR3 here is CASSPRRGNYEQYF. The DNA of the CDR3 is TGTGCCAGCAGCCCAAGACGGGGGAACTACGAGCAGTACTTC.